These T cell receptor beta chains were read from a single sample in a study of blood T cell repertoires in COVID-19. Some clones are missing from TCRdb's copy, which holds only in-frame ones; the method was immunoSEQ multiplex PCR. The table shows 270,000 or so clones, with approximately 86% occurring only once. The source material was peripheral blood. The receptors shown here come from a young woman with acute or convalescent COVID-19. Each CDR3 is given with its conserved first and last residue. For some rows the clone size is stated as once, few or many, or as a class when expanded; others skip it.

TRBV4-3	TRBJ2-7	.	CASSQGESSYEQYF
TRBV10-3	TRBJ1-2	.	CAISEGGRGGGYTF
TRBV29-1	TRBJ1-4	.	CSAYNTRDNNEKLFF
TRBV6-2/TRBV6-3	TRBJ2-1	.	CASSDHSGRFYNEQFF
TRBV6-5	TRBJ2-6	.	CASRTGGSGANVLTF
TRBV7-2	TRBJ2-7	.	CASSLGTQQYF
TRBV30	TRBJ1-2	.	CAWSSSGGGYTF
TRBV6-6	TRBJ2-4	few	CASIQGRTSENIQYF
TRBV7-3	TRBJ2-1	.	CASSLTPIPGRARNEQFF
TRBV7-9	TRBJ1-5	.	CATGQGRDQPQHF
TRBV2	TRBJ1-3	.	CASADTIYF
TRBV7-6	TRBJ1-2	once	CASSPDRGAYGYTF
TRBV7-2	TRBJ2-1	.	CASSITSLGLAGMNEQFF
TRBV7-2	TRBJ2-7	.	CASSPDLGYEQYF
TRBV30	TRBJ1-1	.	CACGVNTEAFF
TRBV29-1	TRBJ1-5	.	CSVVVGGTNQPQHF
TRBV28	TRBJ2-7	once	CASSLGPTGGGYEQYF
TRBV6-5	TRBJ1-2	.	CASSYRDLANYGYTF
TRBV7-2	TRBJ2-5	.	CASSYYGTSGETQYF
TRBV13	TRBJ1-2	.	CASSLAQNYGYTF
TRBV6-5	TRBJ1-2	.	CASRPDRGDYGYTF
TRBV27	TRBJ2-7	.	CASSRSDREGEQYF
TRBV27	TRBJ1-1	.	CASSSYLGRSEAFF
TRBV6-1	TRBJ2-7	.	CASSESGTSKEQYF
TRBV29-1	TRBJ1-1	.	CSVEDSGNTEAFF
TRBV16	TRBJ1-1	.	CASSQSSDTEAFF
TRBV2	TRBJ1-6	.	CASIESSYNSPLHF
TRBV7-3	TRBJ1-1	.	CASSSTGGYRTEAFF
TRBV19	TRBJ1-5	.	CASSMPGTGGHYNQPQHF
TRBV6-5	TRBJ2-7	.	CASSPGGQGLYEQYF
TRBV11-2	TRBJ1-4	.	CASSRTGAGEKLFF
TRBV7-6	TRBJ2-7	once	CASSPQGLASYEQYF
TRBV19	TRBJ2-2	.	CARRLAGEWTGELFF
TRBV20-1	TRBJ1-2	.	CSASAGTDYGYTF
TRBV4-1	TRBJ1-4	few	CASSQDPHGNEKLFF
TRBV18	TRBJ2-7	.	CASSPQGPGSYEQYF
TRBV7-2	TRBJ2-5	.	CASSLLAQETQYF
TRBV6-5	TRBJ1-4	.	CASINTTNEKLFF
TRBV7-2	TRBJ2-3	.	CASSLGWAGGATDTQYF
TRBV3-1/TRBV3-2	TRBJ1-4	.	CASSVQDRSNEKLFF
TRBV3-1/TRBV3-2	TRBJ1-1	.	CASSQLRGEAFF
TRBV4-1	TRBJ2-3	.	CASSQDWLVGTDTQYF
TRBV19	TRBJ1-2	.	CASSRGNYGYTF
TRBV30	TRBJ1-6	.	CAWHKWTGWSPLHF
TRBV19	TRBJ2-2	.	CASSPLAETGELFF
TRBV5-1	TRBJ2-7	.	CASSTTGTSGKSYEQYF
TRBV6-2/TRBV6-3	TRBJ2-7	.	CASSEAYEQYF
TRBV4-1	TRBJ1-2	.	CASSQDRVLSGYTF
TRBV2	TRBJ1-6	.	CAGAGDNSPLHF
TRBV19	TRBJ1-6	.	CASQNRGLNSPLHF
TRBV7-2	TRBJ2-5	.	CASSLAAGSGETQYF
TRBV7-9	TRBJ1-1	.	CASTPLGSYMNTEAFF
TRBV3-1/TRBV3-2	TRBJ2-1	.	CASSQDMGNYNEQFF
TRBV27	TRBJ1-6	.	CASSTRSSYNSPLHF
TRBV28	TRBJ1-5	.	CASSPGGSYNQPQHF
TRBV10-2	TRBJ1-2	.	CASTDPPGFTYGYTF
TRBV6-2/TRBV6-3	TRBJ1-1	.	CASSYSWDRANTEAFF
TRBV15	TRBJ2-3	.	CATSRTLAGAPTDTQYF